This note documents a single T cell receptor beta chain sequence. This record belongs to a study of T cells in Graves' hyperthyroidism and ophthalmopathy. There are 16 residues in the CDR3. Germline CDR1 SGHDN, CDR2 FVKESK. The V end was cut by 1 base, the J end by 2 bases, with 14 bases between. TCR beta CDR3 regions were amplified from RNA. The HTBI primer set drove a first-round RT-PCR of the TCR CDR3. TCRdb itself ran the multiplex PCR reads through MiXCR, one entry per CDR3 protein. Counted here are 490,000 or so distinct CDR3 sequences, 20% to 25% occurring once; the ten biggest clones make up 45% to 50%.

This sequence was found in a woman aged 65 to 85 with Graves' ophthalmopathy. Input material: blood. This chain joins TRBV14 and TRBJ1-2; TRBD1 is a possible D gene (6 bases). The CDR3 is CASSQVVGARNYGYTF. CDR3 sequence (DNA): TGTGCCAGCAGCCAAGTGGTGGGGGCTAGGAACTATGGCTACACCTTC.